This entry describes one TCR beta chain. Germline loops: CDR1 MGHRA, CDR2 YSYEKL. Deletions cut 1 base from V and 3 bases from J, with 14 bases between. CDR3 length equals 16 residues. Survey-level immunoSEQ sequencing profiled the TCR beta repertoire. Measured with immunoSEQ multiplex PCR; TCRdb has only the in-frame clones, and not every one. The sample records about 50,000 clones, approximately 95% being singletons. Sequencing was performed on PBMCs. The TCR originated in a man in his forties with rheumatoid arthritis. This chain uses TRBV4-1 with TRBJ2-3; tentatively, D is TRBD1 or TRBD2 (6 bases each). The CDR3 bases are TGCGCCAGCAGCCAAGTGGGGGGCCGAAGGACAGATACGCAGTATTTT. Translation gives CASSQVGGRRTDTQYF.